Only a few counts were recorded for the clone carrying this T cell receptor (beta chain). Antigen unknown. The data derive from a study of cytomegalovirus exposure and HLA in healthy donors. PCR involved 60 Vbeta and 13 Jbeta primers. In the authors' workflow: Later analysis identified tens of millions of unique TCR beta chains, approximately 11 million shared. This table comes from immunoSEQ multiplex PCR, and its TCRdb copy is limited to in-frame clones, with some not included. V and J calls and clone size are as listed in that table; D and trimming were resolved from the DNA. The sample consists of around 99,000 clones, about 74% of them appearing once. Overall study findings and caveats: In vitro assays verified that a few CMV-associated chains recognized CMV antigens specifically.

The sequenced sample consisted of PBMCs. The clonotype was recovered from a woman aged 40 to 49 in good health and CMV-seropositive.

CDR3 DNA: TGTGCCAGCAGAGTTACTACTAGCACAGATACGCAGTATTTT. Protein product: CASRVTTSTDTQYF. The J gene is TRBJ2-3, the V gene TRBV6-1, with D unclear. The CDR3 is made up of 14 amino acids. Germline V CDR1 and CDR2: MNHNS, SASEGT. With 6 bases removed from V and 0 bases from J, the gap between germline ends came to 10 bases.